This T cell receptor beta chain was captured in a study of control samples from healthy donors and cancer patients. V gave up 0 bases and J gave up 1 base, with 9 bases separating them. The length of the CDR3 is 15 residues. Germline lookup yields CDR1 MDHEN and CDR2 SYDVKM. Assay used: immunoSEQ multiplex PCR; TCRdb lists only in-frame clones, some missing. This table has 390,000 or so clones, 80% to 95% appearing once. Material: PBMCs. This sequence joins TRBV28 and TRBJ1-2; D is undetermined. The TCR originated in a man aged 35 to 55 with head and neck cancer. This chain's CDR3 is CASSLWAGYNYGYTF. In DNA form, the CDR3 reads TGTGCCAGCAGTTTATGGGCTGGCTATAACTATGGCTACACCTTC.